These 30 T cell receptor beta chains share one sample of origin, sequenced in a study of Graves' ophthalmopathy and Graves' hyperthyroidism. RNA transcripts were the source from which TCR beta CDR3 regions were amplified. After a first-round RT-PCR with HTBI primers, a second-round multiplex PCR was run. TCRdb analysed the multiplex PCR reads with MiXCR anew, one entry per CDR3 protein. The table has approximately 160,000 distinct CDR3 sequences, over 35% seen once; the top ten hold about 6%. Material for sequencing was peripheral blood. The receptors stem from a woman aged 40 to 55 with Graves' ophthalmopathy.

This clonotype showed up many times. The chain uses TRBV5-1 and TRBJ2-5, with D unresolved. The CDR3 sequence is 15 residues long. The V and J ends lost 0 bases and 2 bases respectively, with 11 bases between them. Looked up from germline, CDR1 is SGHRS and CDR2 is YFSETQ. CDR3 residues: CASSLASGGQETQYF. As DNA, the CDR3 is TGCGCCAGCAGCTTGGCCTCAGGCGGACAAGAGACCCAGTACTTC.

The genes are TRBV6-1 and TRBJ1-5; D unresolved. CDR1 and CDR2 from the germline V gene are MNHNS and SASEGT. The CDR3 consists of 16 residues. V was pared by 7 bases and J by 0 bases, with 16 bases between. The CDR3 region has the DNA TGTGCCAGCAAACCCCCCGGGTACATTAGCAATCAGCCCCAGCATTTT. Translated, it gives CASKPPGYISNQPQHF.

This clonotype was counted at least ten times. The V call is TRBV5-6, the J call TRBJ2-5; 10 bases match TRBD2. The V gene end was trimmed by 0 bases and the J gene end by 8 bases; junction bases not matched to a gene: 4. Germline CDR1 reads SGHDT; CDR2 reads YYEEEE. This CDR3 has 14 residues. CDR3 sequence reads: CASSLASGGHTQYF. CDR3 nucleotides: TGTGCCAGCAGCTTGGCTAGCGGGGGCCATACCCAGTACTTC.

This clonotype was counted ten times or more. The J gene is TRBJ1-2, the V gene TRBV2; 8 positions match TRBD1. The CDR3 contains 14 residues. Germline-derived CDR1 and CDR2 are SNHLY and FYNNEI. J gave up 0 bases and V 7 bases, and 4 bases lay outside the gene matches. This CDR3 reads CASNSDRANYGYTF. CDR3 in DNA: TGTGCCAGCAACTCGGACAGGGCTAACTATGGCTACACCTTC. Supplemented by reference TRBV2 and TRBJ1-2, the full variable domain reads EPEVTQTPSHQVTQMGQEVILRCVPISNHLYFYWYRQILGQKVEFLVSFYNNEISEKSEIFDDQFSVERPDGSNFTLKIRSTKLEDSAMYFCASNSDRANYGYTFGSGTRLTVV.

This clonotype appeared many times. V is TRBV7-9 and J is TRBJ2-5; 9 nucleotides agree with TRBD2. Germline assignment: CDR1 SEHNR and CDR2 FQNEAQ (reference sequence). V shed 1 base and J 3 bases; nucleotides not matched to a gene: 0. The CDR3 spans 14 residues. The CDR3 reads CASSLGLAEETQYF. CDR3 bases: TGTGCCAGCAGCTTAGGACTAGCGGAAGAGACCCAGTACTTC.

J is TRBJ2-2 and V is TRBV6-2 or TRBV6-3; weak D call: TRBD2 (5 bases). V lost 0 bases and J 1 base, leaving 18 bases between the germline ends. The CDR3 is 19 amino acids. Germline CDR1 and CDR2: MNHEY and SVGEGT. CDR3: CASSYSTGYGSVNTGELFF. As DNA, the CDR3 is TGTGCCAGCAGTTACTCGACTGGCTATGGTAGCGTGAACACCGGGGAGCTGTTTTTT.

This clonotype was recorded only once. The J gene is TRBJ2-7, the V gene TRBV6-1; TRBD2 might be the D (5 bases). The CDR3 is 16 residues long. Trimming took 6 bases from V and 1 from J, leaving 19 bases between them. Germline assignment: CDR1 MNHNS and CDR2 SASEGT. The CDR3 reads CASRSRSGGWSYEQYF. The CDR3, as DNA: TGTGCCAGCAGGTCCAGAAGCGGAGGATGGTCCTACGAGCAGTACTTC.

The chain couples TRBV7-9 to TRBJ2-7; 7 bases fit TRBD2. Germline V gene data show CDR1 as SEHNR and CDR2 as FQNEAQ (reference sequence). CDR3 length equals 15 residues. V shed 2 bases and J 2 bases; nucleotides not matched to a gene: 6. CDR3 protein: CASSLLRDYTYEQYF. CDR3 nucleotides: TGTGCCAGCAGCTTACTGAGGGACTACACCTACGAGCAGTACTTC.

The chain employs TRBV7-2 and TRBJ1-1; D is unclear. The CDR3 is made up of 13 amino acids. V lost 0 bases to trimming and J lost 6 bases, with 8 bases between them. The germline V gene encodes CDR1 SGHTA and CDR2 FQGNSA. The CDR3 nucleotides read TGTGCCAGCAGCTTAGCAGCAGACGCTGAAGCTTTCTTT. It codes for CASSLAADAEAFF.

The sample holds many counts of this clonotype. Written as DNA, the CDR3 is TGTGCCAGCAGCCCTGGGGAGGGGTTGGAAATCAAGGACGAGCAGTACTTC. As protein: CASSPGEGLEIKDEQYF. V usage is TRBV11-2 and J usage is TRBJ2-7; 7 positions match TRBD2. Germline CDR1 and CDR2: SGHAT and FQNNGV. J was trimmed by 5 bases and V by 5 bases; bases with no gene match: 18. The CDR3 loop spans 17 amino acids.

This clonotype was seen at least ten times. This chain uses TRBV6-5 with TRBJ1-2; 7 positions match TRBD1. This CDR3 has 14 amino acids. The germline V gene encodes CDR1 MNHEY and CDR2 SVGAGI. The junction had 4 bases not matched to a gene; V was cut back by 0 bases and J by 6 bases. This CDR3 is CASSYSGRGNGYTF. CDR3 bases: TGTGCCAGCAGTTACTCGGGCAGGGGGAATGGCTACACCTTC.

This clonotype was picked up many times. V is TRBV12-3 or TRBV12-4 and J is TRBJ1-2, with 7 bases matching TRBD1. The CDR3 runs to 16 residues. V was clipped by 6 bases and J by 7 bases; unmatched bases: 17. CDR3 loop: CASSPGVVGGHGGYTF. CDR3 DNA sequence: TGTGCCAGCAGCCCGGGGGTGGTAGGGGGCCACGGTGGCTACACCTTC.

The J gene is TRBJ1-1, the V gene TRBV6-1, with unresolved D. Germline V gene sequence: CDR1 MNHNS, CDR2 SASEGT. Trimming left V 4 bases short and J 7 bases short, with 4 bases between. The CDR3 contains 10 residues. In DNA form, the CDR3 reads TGTGCCAGCAGTGGACATGAAGCTTTCTTT. Its translation: CASSGHEAFF.

The chain is built from TRBV28 and TRBJ1-5; the D gene is possibly TRBD1 (5 bases). The ends were cut back, 6 bases at V and 6 bases at J, with 6 bases in the middle. Germline-derived CDR1 and CDR2 are MDHEN and SYDVKM. CDR3 length equals 11 residues. The CDR3 loop reads CASRRGQPQHF. The CDR3 DNA reads as TGTGCCAGCAGAAGGGGTCAGCCCCAGCATTTT.

This clonotype appeared many times. The rearrangement uses TRBV4-1 and TRBJ1-6, with D tentatively TRBD1 (6 bases). Trimming removed 3 bases from V and 9 bases from J, with 15 bases in between. Germline-derived CDR1 and CDR2 are MGHRA and YSYEKL. The CDR3 length is 15 residues. This CDR3 reads CASSHPGHSSSPLHF. CDR3 in DNA: TGCGCCAGCAGCCACCCGGGACACAGCAGTTCACCCCTCCACTTT.

This clonotype has ten or more counts. The chain links TRBV5-1 to TRBJ1-5; 9 bases line up with TRBD1. J gave up 0 bases and V 3 bases, and 1 base lay outside the gene matches. The CDR3 contains 15 residues. Germline V gene lookup returns CDR1 SGHRS and CDR2 YFSETQ. CDR3 region: CASSSGQGSNQPQHF. The CDR3, as DNA: TGCGCCAGCAGCTCGGGACAGGGTAGCAATCAGCCCCAGCATTTT.

There are many counts of this clonotype. This chain joins TRBV28 and TRBJ1-5; D may be TRBD1 (6 bases). Trimming removed 6 bases from V and 6 bases from J, with 12 bases in between. CDR3 length: 13 amino acids. Germline V CDR1 and CDR2: MDHEN, SYDVKM. Here the CDR3 reads CASSGGQGQPQHF. In nucleotides, the CDR3 is TGTGCCAGCAGCGGGGGCCAGGGTCAGCCCCAGCATTTT.

The gene calls are TRBV6-2 or TRBV6-3 and TRBJ2-7; D is unresolved. Germline V lookup: CDR1 MNHEY, CDR2 SVGEGT. Trimming took off 7 bases at V and 3 bases at J, with 7 bases between the two ends. The CDR3 length is 11 residues. Here the CDR3 DNA reads TGTGCCAGCACCACCCTCTACGAGCAGTACTTC. This encodes CASTTLYEQYF.

At least ten counts were recorded for this clonotype. The V call is TRBV7-6, the J call TRBJ1-6; no reliable D call. Trimming shortened V by 4 bases and J by 5 bases, and 18 bases separated the two germline ends. Germline V lookup: CDR1 SGHVS, CDR2 FNYEAQ. The CDR3 spans 17 residues. CDR3 bases: TGTGCCAGCAGCTCAACGAACGGGGAGATAAATAATTCACCCCTCCACTTT. Translated, it gives CASSSTNGEINNSPLHF.

The chain employs TRBV6-2 or TRBV6-3 and TRBJ2-7; D perhaps matches TRBD1 (5 bases). Trimming took off 0 bases at V and 6 bases at J, with 12 bases between the two ends. CDR1 MNHEY and CDR2 SVGEGT come from the germline V gene. This CDR3 region has 14 residues. Written as DNA, the CDR3 is TGTGCCAGCAGTTACTCGGGCAGGGTTCGCGAGCAGTACTTC. This translates into CASSYSGRVREQYF.

This clonotype was seen repeatedly, ten times or more. This sequence joins TRBV20-1 and TRBJ2-7; D perhaps matches TRBD1 (5 bases). The ends were cut back, 6 bases at V and 2 bases at J, with 17 bases in the middle. Germline assignment: CDR1 DFQATT and CDR2 SNEGSKA (reference sequence). The CDR3 is 14 residues long. The CDR3: CSAPPTEEAYEQYF. The DNA for the CDR3 is TGCAGTGCCCCACCGACAGAGGAAGCCTACGAGCAGTACTTC.

This clonotype was seen repeatedly, ten times or more. The chain combines TRBV11-2 with TRBJ1-1; 7 bases match TRBD1. This CDR3 is 14 amino acids long. J gave up 5 bases and V 5 bases, and 8 bases lay outside the gene matches. Germline CDR1 is SGHAT and CDR2 is FQNNGV. Written as DNA, the CDR3 is TGTGCCAGCAGCGCAACGACAGGGAGTACTGAAGCTTTCTTT. Translating gives CASSATTGSTEAFF.

The chain employs TRBV30 and TRBJ2-7; no clear D. The CDR3 consists of 14 residues. V was pared by 5 bases and J by 0 bases, with 14 bases between. CDR1 and CDR2 (germline): GTSNPN, SVGIG (reference sequence). Here the CDR3 DNA reads TGTGCCTGGTCTACCAGACGGTCCTCCTACGAGCAGTACTTC. Its translation is CAWSTRRSSYEQYF.

This clonotype was picked up one time. The chain has TRBV12-3 or TRBV12-4 and TRBJ1-1; D gene uncertain. This CDR3 is 15 amino acids long. The V and J ends lost 6 bases and 3 bases respectively, with 17 bases between them. The CDR3 sequence is CASSTYDTFHTEAFF. Written as DNA, the CDR3 is TGTGCCAGCAGCACCTATGACACTTTTCACACTGAAGCTTTCTTT.

This rearrangement joins TRBV27 to TRBJ2-7; D remains ambiguous. Looked up from germline, CDR1 is MNHEY and CDR2 is SMNVEV (reference sequence). The CDR3 spans 14 residues. Trimming pared 1 base from V and 3 bases from J, leaving 10 bases between. CDR3 protein: CASSLYRADYEQYF. CDR3 nucleotides: TGTGCCAGCAGTTTATACCGGGCAGACTACGAGCAGTACTTC.

This clonotype was detected many times. This chain links TRBV2 with TRBJ1-5, with 9 bases fitting TRBD1. The CDR3 covers 15 residues. Germline V gene data show CDR1 as SNHLY and CDR2 as FYNNEI. With 4 bases clipped from V and 6 bases from J, the junction kept 7 bases outside the gene matches. CDR3 region: CASSGAGQGGQPQHF. The CDR3 DNA is TGTGCCAGCAGTGGTGCGGGACAGGGTGGTCAGCCCCAGCATTTT.

This clonotype was picked up many times. As DNA, the CDR3 is TGTGCCAGCAGTTACTCGAGGAGGGAGCGACTTCAAGAGACCCAGTACTTC. This translates into CASSYSRRERLQETQYF. The V gene is TRBV6-2 or TRBV6-3, the J gene TRBJ2-5; weak D call: TRBD2 (6 bases). The CDR3 spans 17 residues. Trimming stripped 0 bases from V and 2 bases from J, with 16 bases between. The germline V gene has CDR1 MNHEY and CDR2 SVGEGT.

The rearrangement joins TRBV28 to TRBJ2-7; 9 bases agree with TRBD2. J lost 6 bases, V lost 4 bases, and 19 bases had no gene match. The CDR3 loop spans 18 amino acids. Germline V lookup: CDR1 MDHEN, CDR2 SYDVKM. The CDR3 bases are TGTGCCAGCAGTTCCCCAGGGCTAGCGGGATCGCTTTACAGCGAGCAGTACTTC. Protein product: CASSSPGLAGSLYSEQYF.

This clonotype appeared a single time. This chain connects TRBV5-5 to TRBJ1-6; D is undetermined. Germline CDR1 reads SGHKS; CDR2 reads YYEKEE (reference sequence). With 1 base removed from V and 10 bases from J, the gap between germline ends came to 6 bases. This CDR3 is 12 amino acids long. CDR3 sequence: CASSLSGSPLHF. CDR3 DNA: TGTGCCAGCAGCTTGTCTGGGTCACCCCTCCACTTT.

The gene calls are TRBV12-3 or TRBV12-4 and TRBJ2-7; TRBD1 agrees at 7 bases. The CDR3 is 16 amino acids. The V and J ends lost 7 bases and 3 bases, in that order; junction bases with no gene match: 15. DNA for the CDR3: TGTGCCAGCACCCCTAGTGTCGGGACAGTGGGCTACGAGCAGTACTTC. Translated, it gives CASTPSVGTVGYEQYF.